The next 8 T cell receptor beta chains were all read from a single sample in a study of T cell repertoires in cytomegalovirus infection. TCRdb re-called the reads with MiXCR, one entry per CDR3 protein. The sample lists about 500,000 distinct CDR3 sequences, 30% to 40% occurring once. No cognate antigen is known for these TCRs. Sequenced here: cultured PBMCs, sampled from culture after CMV antigen stimulation. Receptor source: a human donor in good health (CMV status not recorded). Some clones in this sample may be carry-over from other donors' samples.

This clonotype was picked up one time. The rearrangement joins TRBV7-9 to TRBJ2-2; D may be TRBD1 or TRBD2 (5 bases each). The CDR3 runs 16 residues. CDR1 is SEHNR and CDR2 is FQNEAQ in the germline V gene (reference sequence). Trimming took off 1 base at V and 0 bases at J, with 9 bases between the two ends. The CDR3: CASSLVRGPNTGELFF. CDR3 coding DNA: TGTGCCAGCAGCTTAGTTCGGGGACCGAACACCGGGGAGCTGTTTTTT.

As to this clonotype: This may be a read error: a much more frequent sequence differs by one nucleotide. The gene calls are TRBV28 and TRBJ1-2; D is uncertain. Germline CDR1 MDHEN, CDR2 SYDVKM. The CDR3 runs 13 residues. For the CDR3, the DNA is TGTGCCAGCAGTTTCGGGTCAGGCGACGGCTACTCCTTC. This codes for CASSFGSGDGYSF.

This clonotype was observed at least ten times. The chain has TRBV7-8 and TRBJ2-7; unclear D gene. The CDR3 consists of 13 residues. V lost 4 bases to trimming and J lost 7 bases, with 14 bases between them. Germline V gene data show CDR1 as SGHVS and CDR2 as FQNEAQ. The CDR3 nucleotides are TGTGCCAGCAGCTCGCAGTCGGAGTCGGAGCAGTACGTC. Its protein product is CASSSQSESEQYV.

This clonotype came up a few times. Here the CDR3 reads CASSSLGPYEQYV. The CDR3 DNA reads as TGTGCCAGCAGCTCCCTGGGGCCCTACGAGCAGTACGTC. The V call is TRBV7-8, the J call TRBJ2-7; D is possibly TRBD1 (5 bases). The V gene's germline CDR1 is SGHVS and CDR2 FQNEAQ. The CDR3 loop spans 13 amino acids. Trimming took 4 bases from V and 2 from J, leaving 9 bases between them.

This clonotype was detected many times. This chain links TRBV12-3 or TRBV12-4 with TRBJ1-5, with no clear D. The CDR3 is 16 residues long. V gave up 2 bases and J gave up 0 bases, with 11 bases separating them. CDR3 region: CASSLLDGNSNQPQHF. The CDR3 bases are TGTGCCAGCAGTTTACTCGACGGAAATAGCAATCAGCCCCAGCATTTT.

The rearrangement uses TRBV6-6 and TRBJ1-2; D not resolved. The V gene lost 2 bases and the J gene lost 2 bases, with 9 bases spanning the gap. This CDR3 has 14 residues. CDR1 and CDR2 (germline): MNHNY, SVGAGI (reference sequence). The CDR3 sequence is CASSYRTANYGYTF. CDR3 in DNA: TGTGCCAGCAGTTACCGGACGGCAAACTATGGCTACACCTTC.

The chain uses TRBV7-4 and TRBJ2-3, with 7 positions matching TRBD2. J lost 5 bases, V lost 5 bases, and 4 bases had no gene match. Germline CDR1 SGHVT, CDR2 SQSDAQ. There are 13 residues in the CDR3. CDR3: CASSHGGIDTQYF. Written as DNA, the CDR3 is TGTGCCAGCAGCCACGGGGGGATAGATACGCAGTATTTT.

This chain uses TRBV11-2 with TRBJ2-1; perhaps TRBD2 as D (5 bases). The germline CDR1 and CDR2 sequences are SGHAT and FQNNGV. This CDR3 has 12 amino acids. The germline V and J ends were trimmed by 2 bases and 9 bases, with 8 bases remaining between them. The CDR3 region is CASSLRAGEQFF. The CDR3 DNA reads as TGTGCCAGCAGCTTAAGGGCGGGTGAGCAGTTCTTC.